Listed below are T cell receptor beta chains from one sample, sequenced in a study of blood T cell repertoires in COVID-19. Here immunoSEQ multiplex PCR was the method, and the copy in TCRdb shows in-frame clones only, minus some. The sample lists 180,000 or so clones; about nine tenths were seen once. The sample comprised peripheral blood. The receptors were sampled from a man aged 18 to 29 with active or convalescent COVID-19. Both conserved end residues are part of each CDR3. D genes are given only for firm matches. Clone size is given for some rows only: seen once, a few or many times, or a class if the clone is expanded.

d_call	j_call	v_call	clone_size	cdr3_aa	cdr3_nt
TRBD2	TRBJ2-3	TRBV5-1	.	CASSPGLAPDTQYF	TGCGCCAGCAGCCCGGGACTAGCCCCAGATACGCAGTATTTT
.	TRBJ1-6	TRBV5-1	.	CASQEGGDSPLHF	TGCGCCAGTCAAGAGGGGGGGGATTCACCCCTCCACTTT
TRBD2	TRBJ2-3	TRBV15	.	CATSRDLGGRARPDTQYF	TGTGCCACCAGCAGAGATCTTGGCGGGAGGGCCAGACCAGATACGCAGTATTTT
.	TRBJ1-5	TRBV7-2	few	CASSLEPTGEPQHF	TGTGCCAGCAGCTTAGAGCCAACGGGAGAGCCCCAGCATTTT
.	TRBJ2-1	TRBV11-2	.	CASSLGLVSYNEQFF	TGTGCCAGCAGCTTAGGGCTAGTCTCCTACAATGAGCAGTTCTTC
TRBD2	TRBJ2-3	TRBV6-2/TRBV6-3	.	CASSYSGGAPDTQYF	TGTGCCAGCAGTTACTCCGGGGGGGCCCCAGATACGCAGTATTTT
.	TRBJ2-1	TRBV4-2	.	CASSQDGGLGNEQFF	TGTGCCAGCAGCCAAGATGGAGGACTGGGCAATGAGCAGTTCTTC
TRBD2	TRBJ2-1	TRBV7-9	.	CASSRLAGGGNEQFF	TGTGCCAGCAGTCGACTAGCGGGAGGTGGCAATGAGCAGTTCTTC
TRBD1	TRBJ1-2	TRBV3-1/TRBV3-2	few	CASSHRDRGSYYTF	TGTGCCAGCAGCCATCGGGACAGGGGGTCTTACTACACCTTC
TRBD2	TRBJ2-1	TRBV6-5	.	CASSSTSGRLNEQFF	TGTGCCAGCAGTTCAACTAGCGGGAGGTTGAATGAGCAGTTCTTC
TRBD2	TRBJ2-2	TRBV4-1	.	CASSLVGTRVTGELFF	TGCGCCAGCAGCCTTGTAGGGACTAGGGTCACCGGGGAGCTGTTTTTT
.	TRBJ1-3	TRBV5-5	.	CASSLAPGAGNTIYF	TGTGCCAGCAGCTTGGCCCCAGGGGCTGGAAACACCATATATTTT
.	TRBJ2-2	TRBV5-1	.	CASSLAGFDGELFF	TGCGCCAGCAGCTTGGCAGGGTTCGACGGGGAGCTGTTTTTT
.	TRBJ2-5	TRBV12-3/TRBV12-4	.	CASSLTQGETQYF	TGTGCCAGCAGTTTGACTCAGGGGGAGACCCAGTACTTC
.	TRBJ2-3	TRBV5-1	.	CASSSLGTSTDTQYF	TGCGCCAGCAGCTCCCTCGGGACTAGCACAGATACGCAGTATTTT
.	TRBJ2-1	TRBV5-4	.	CASSPGGTYYNEQFF	TGTGCCAGCAGCCCAGGGGGGACATATTACAATGAGCAGTTCTTC
TRBD2	TRBJ2-7	TRBV11-2	.	CASSLLAGVYEQYF	TGTGCCAGCAGCTTACTAGCGGGGGTCTACGAGCAGTACTTC
.	TRBJ1-4	TRBV19	.	CASSIPAGPATNEKLFF	TGTGCCAGTAGTATCCCAGCAGGGCCTGCAACTAATGAAAAACTGTTTTTT
TRBD1	TRBJ1-5	TRBV6-5	.	CASRGGQANQPQHF	TGTGCCAGCAGGGGAGGACAGGCAAATCAGCCCCAGCATTTT
TRBD1	TRBJ1-4	TRBV4-3	.	CASSQVWDRGSEKLFF	TGCGCCAGCAGCCAAGTTTGGGACAGGGGATCCGAAAAACTGTTTTTT
TRBD2	TRBJ2-1	TRBV11-2	.	CASSLLGSGVINEQFF	TGTGCCAGCAGCTTACTTGGCAGCGGGGTGATTAATGAGCAGTTCTTC
.	TRBJ2-3	TRBV12-3/TRBV12-4	.	CASASGTDTQYF	TGTGCCAGCGCTAGCGGCACAGATACGCAGTATTTT
.	TRBJ2-7	TRBV11-2	.	CASSLVVRVVAYEQYF	TGTGCCAGCAGCTTAGTGGTCAGGGTTGTAGCCTACGAGCAGTACTTC
.	TRBJ1-1	TRBV30	.	CASSGFSDTEAFF	TGTGCCTCTTCAGGATTTTCAGACACTGAAGCTTTCTTT
TRBD2	TRBJ2-3	TRBV6-5	.	CASRGGISSTDTQYF	TGTGCCAGCAGGGGAGGGATTTCTAGCACAGATACGCAGTATTTT
TRBD1	TRBJ1-2	TRBV27	.	CASSLRQGSLFYGYTF	TGTGCCAGCAGTCTAAGACAGGGGTCGCTTTTTTATGGCTACACCTTC
.	TRBJ2-5	TRBV7-2	.	CASSLAGVQETQYF	TGTGCCAGCAGCTTAGCGGGAGTACAAGAGACCCAGTACTTC
.	TRBJ2-1	TRBV3-1/TRBV3-2	.	CASTNGGYNEQFF	TGTGCCAGCACCAACGGGGGCTACAATGAGCAGTTCTTC
.	TRBJ1-2	TRBV27	.	CASSLAGPNYGYTF	TGTGCCAGCAGTTTGGCGGGGCCCAACTATGGCTACACCTTC
TRBD1	TRBJ1-1	TRBV11-1	.	CASSLGAGGITEAFF	TGTGCCAGCAGCTTGGGCGCAGGGGGTATAACTGAAGCTTTCTTT
.	TRBJ2-2	TRBV19	.	CASGGMVDTGELFF	TGTGCCAGTGGGGGCATGGTTGACACCGGGGAGCTGTTTTTT
.	TRBJ1-6	TRBV5-1	.	CASSLRNQGPNSPLHF	TGCGCCAGCAGCTTGAGAAATCAGGGGCCGAATTCACCCCTCCACTTT
.	TRBJ1-2	TRBV5-8	.	CASRQINYGYTF	TGTGCCAGCAGACAAATCAACTATGGCTACACCTTC
.	TRBJ2-1	TRBV21-1	.	CASSKVESGRDNEQFF	TGTGCCAGCAGCAAAGTAGAGAGCGGGAGGGACAATGAGCAGTTCTTC
.	TRBJ2-7	TRBV5-5	.	CASSFEGTVYEQYF	TGTGCCAGCAGCTTTGAAGGGACTGTTTACGAGCAGTACTTC
TRBD1	TRBJ2-1	TRBV29-1	.	CSVVLTGGAGNEQFF	TGCAGCGTTGTACTAACAGGGGGCGCGGGCAATGAGCAGTTCTTC
TRBD2	TRBJ2-3	TRBV6-5	.	CASSPNLAGADTQYF	TGTGCCAGCAGCCCCAACCTAGCGGGAGCGGATACGCAGTATTTT